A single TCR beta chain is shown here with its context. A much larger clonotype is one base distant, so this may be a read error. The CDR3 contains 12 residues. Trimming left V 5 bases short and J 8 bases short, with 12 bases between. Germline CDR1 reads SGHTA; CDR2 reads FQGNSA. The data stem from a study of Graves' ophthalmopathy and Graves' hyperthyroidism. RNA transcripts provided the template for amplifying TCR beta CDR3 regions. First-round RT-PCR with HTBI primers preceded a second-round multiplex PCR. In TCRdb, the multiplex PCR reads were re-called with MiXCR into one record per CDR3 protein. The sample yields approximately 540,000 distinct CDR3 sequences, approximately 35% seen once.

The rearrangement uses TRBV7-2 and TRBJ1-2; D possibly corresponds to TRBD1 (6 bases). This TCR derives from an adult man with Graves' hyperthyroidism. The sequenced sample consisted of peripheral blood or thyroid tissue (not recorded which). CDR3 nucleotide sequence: TGTGCCAGCAGCGCCAGGGGCGGCGGCTACACCTTC. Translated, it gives CASSARGGGYTF.